This TCR beta chain was recorded in a study of blood T cell repertoires in COVID-19. Study details: Italy, Spain and the United States were the sources of the convalescent and acute COVID-19 samples.

Source study methods: Reference gene primer amplification in the assay estimated nucleated cell counts. Produced via immunoSEQ multiplex PCR; TCRdb's table is partial and in-frame only. That table supplies the V and J calls and clone size; D and trimming were determined from the DNA. The repertoire holds around 200,000 clones, with 86% as singletons. Germline loops: CDR1 SGHRS, CDR2 YFSETQ. Trimming stripped 0 bases from V and 0 bases from J, with 7 bases between. The CDR3 length is 14 residues. The chain uses TRBV5-1 and TRBJ2-7; D gene ambiguous. The receptor's source is a man aged 70-80 years with acute or convalescent COVID-19. The material sequenced was peripheral blood. The CDR3 nucleotides read TGCGCCAGCAGCTTGGGTCTAAGCTCCTACGAGCAGTACTTC. Its translation: CASSLGLSSYEQYF.